What follows describes a single T cell receptor (beta chain). This clone's antigen is unknown. The sample holds no much larger clone one base away, and base qualities are not on file. The library came from RT-PCR. The sequencing machine was an Illumina HiSeq 2500. The public reads were quality trimmed at Q25 with fastp and then assembled into clones with MiXCR by TCRdb, keeping productive beta chains. Rows are combined by CDR3 protein, so each entry shows the most common genes and DNA. This sample is represented by 550,000 to 650,000 distinct CDR3 sequences; 10% to 15% of them were singletons. The top ten hold roughly 10% of the sample. This specimen belongs to a study of response to subunit inactivated influenza vaccine (dated by TCRdb to 2017 to 2018). Broadly, across the study: The study used deep quantitative T cell receptor repertoire profiling to track responses to a trivalent subunit inactivated influenza vaccine. Broad study findings and their caveats: The authors suggested that each seasonal influenza vaccination may recruit only a limited number of new T cells.

The germline V gene specifies LGHNA as CDR1 and YSLEER as CDR2. Taken from cysteine to phenylalanine, the CDR3 has 17 residues. Just the 51-base CDR3 DNA is kept, in frame starting at base 1. At the junction V is shortened by 4 bases and J by 0 bases, with 15 bases in between. The chain joins TRBV4-3 to TRBJ2-2, with no confident D gene call. Sequences were derived from PBMCs from blood, sampled on the day of vaccination. The receptor was isolated from a man aged 45-65 years who received an inactivated influenza vaccine. Donor details come from another sample of the same person, matched by shared clones. The CDR3: CASSRFVGPANTGELFF. The nucleotides are TGCGCCAGCAGCCGATTCGTAGGGCCGGCGAACACCGGGGAGCTGTTTTTT.